Listed below are T cell receptor beta chains from one sample, sequenced in a study of shared clonotypes between healthy human individuals. Here immunoSEQ multiplex PCR was the method, and the copy in TCRdb shows in-frame clones only, minus some. The table lists 2 million to 2.5 million clones, roughly 92% of them singletons. Sequenced input: naive CD4+ T cells from PBMCs. Receptors were obtained from a man between 18 and 29 years old in good health. Some clones in this sample may be carry-over from other donors' samples. Both conserved end residues are part of each CDR3. The D gene is left open where the match is weak. Some rows mark clone size as missing; the rest say once, few, many or name a class of expanded clone.

d_gene,v_gene,abundance,j_gene,CDR3aa,CDR3nt
.,TRBV5-1,.,TRBJ2-2,CASSFIQGFTGELFF,TGCGCCAGCAGCTTTATACAGGGTTTCACCGGGGAGCTGTTTTTT
.,TRBV5-1,.,TRBJ2-3,CASSLRTKAGGDTQYF,TGCGCCAGCAGCCTAAGAACCAAGGCAGGCGGAGATACGCAGTATTTT
.,TRBV18,.,TRBJ1-1,CASSLAGDSNTEAFF,TGTGCCAGCTCACTCGCCGGTGACAGCAACACTGAAGCTTTCTTT
TRBD2,TRBV7-9,.,TRBJ2-1,CASTGRLAGANEQFF,TGTGCCAGCACCGGGCGGCTAGCGGGAGCCAATGAGCAGTTCTTC
.,TRBV5-8,.,TRBJ1-5,CASSLSAGQPQHF,TGTGCCAGCAGCTTGAGCGCCGGCCAGCCCCAGCATTTT
.,TRBV28,.,TRBJ1-1,CASSSSGTMNTEAFF,TGTGCCAGCAGTTCATCTGGAACCATGAACACTGAAGCTTTCTTT
.,TRBV5-1,.,TRBJ1-1,CASSLEAGSTEAFF,TGCGCCAGCAGCTTGGAGGCCGGGAGCACTGAAGCTTTCTTT
.,TRBV7-2,.,TRBJ2-2,CASSLLDPTNTGELFF,TGTGCCAGCAGCTTATTAGACCCAACGAACACCGGGGAGCTGTTTTTT
.,TRBV23-1,.,TRBJ2-7,CASSREGRTEEQYF,TGCGCCAGCAGTCGAGAAGGACGGACCGAGGAGCAGTACTTC
.,TRBV15,once,TRBJ1-4,CATGGDDNEKLFF,TGTGCCACGGGAGGGGATGATAATGAAAAACTGTTTTTT
.,TRBV18,.,TRBJ2-1,CASSPLLSSNEQFF,TGTGCCAGCTCACCCCTACTTTCGAGCAATGAGCAGTTCTTC
.,TRBV10-3,once,TRBJ1-5,CAISSTGVGNQPQHF,TGTGCCATCAGCTCGACGGGGGTTGGGAATCAGCCCCAGCATTTT
.,TRBV15,.,TRBJ1-4,CATSREADPASTNEKLFF,TGTGCCACCAGCAGAGAAGCCGACCCCGCTTCAACTAATGAAAAACTGTTTTTT
TRBD1,TRBV15,.,TRBJ1-1,CATSRDKGQGPTEAFF,TGTGCCACCAGCAGAGATAAGGGACAGGGCCCCACTGAAGCTTTCTTT
TRBD1,TRBV30,.,TRBJ2-2,CAWSTGTGGIGELFF,TGTGCCTGGAGTACTGGGACAGGGGGCATCGGGGAGCTGTTTTTT
.,TRBV10-3,.,TRBJ1-2,CAIFGSESGTQVYTF,TGTGCCATCTTCGGAAGCGAGTCCGGGACTCAGGTCTACACCTTC
.,TRBV5-4,.,TRBJ1-2,CASSTEGDGYTF,TGTGCCAGCAGCACCGAGGGAGATGGCTACACCTTC
.,TRBV7-9,.,TRBJ2-6,CASSQNYRDSGANVLTF,TGTGCCAGCAGCCAAAACTACAGGGACTCTGGGGCCAACGTCCTGACTTTC
.,TRBV4-1,.,TRBJ1-3,CASSQPDIIGNTIYF,TGCGCCAGCAGCCAACCCGACATAATTGGAAACACCATATATTTT
TRBD2,TRBV7-6,.,TRBJ2-3,CASSPRQREVTTATTDTQYF,TGTGCCAGCAGCCCCCGGCAGCGGGAGGTCACTACCGCCACCACAGATACGCAGTATTTT
.,TRBV28,.,TRBJ1-4,CASSTAATNEKLFF,TGTGCCAGCTCTACGGCGGCAACTAATGAAAAACTGTTTTTT
.,TRBV5-1,.,TRBJ2-2,CASSWQLANTGELFF,TGCGCCAGCAGCTGGCAACTAGCGAACACCGGGGAGCTGTTTTTT
.,TRBV7-2,.,TRBJ2-5,CASSLSGGSKETQYF,TGTGCCAGCAGCTTATCAGGGGGGTCCAAAGAGACCCAGTACTTC
.,TRBV5-1,.,TRBJ2-5,CASSPGRNQETQYF,TGCGCCAGCAGCCCGGGACGGAACCAAGAGACCCAGTACTTC
.,TRBV9,.,TRBJ2-3,CASSVSGSLGTDTQYF,TGTGCCAGCAGCGTATCGGGATCCCTCGGCACAGATACGCAGTATTTT
.,TRBV6-5,.,TRBJ2-7,CASSPRRGDGYEQYF,TGTGCCAGCAGCCCCCGTCGGGGAGACGGGTACGAGCAGTACTTC
.,TRBV7-3,.,TRBJ1-1,CASSLTPNTEAFF,TGTGCCAGCAGCTTAACCCCGAACACTGAAGCTTTCTTT
TRBD2,TRBV9,.,TRBJ2-1,CASSVQAGRDPNEQFF,TGTGCCAGCAGCGTTCAAGCGGGGCGAGACCCCAATGAGCAGTTCTTC
.,TRBV5-4,.,TRBJ2-7,CASSLRDTSSYEQYF,TGTGCCAGCAGCTTGAGGGACACCAGCTCCTACGAGCAGTACTTC
TRBD2,TRBV6-1,.,TRBJ2-7,CASTSLGGPHEQYF,TGTGCCAGCACCTCCCTGGGAGGGCCCCACGAGCAGTACTTC
TRBD2,TRBV5-1,.,TRBJ2-4,CASSLRTSGRTLAKNIQYF,TGCGCCAGCAGCTTGCGAACTAGCGGGAGGACCTTAGCCAAAAACATTCAGTACTTC
.,TRBV30,.,TRBJ1-6,CAWSVRGVEDSPLHF,TGTGCCTGGAGTGTCCGGGGAGTGGAGGATTCACCCCTCCACTTT
.,TRBV5-1,once,TRBJ1-4,CASSFSRTTTNEKLFF,TGCGCCAGCAGCTTTTCCAGGACAACTACTAATGAAAAACTGTTTTTT
.,TRBV5-1,.,TRBJ2-2,CASSFGTHNTGELFF,TGCGCCAGCAGCTTCGGGACACACAACACCGGGGAGCTGTTTTTT
TRBD2,TRBV5-1,.,TRBJ2-2,CASSLDSSGTGELFF,TGCGCCAGCAGCTTGGATTCTAGCGGGACCGGGGAGCTGTTTTTT
TRBD2,TRBV30,.,TRBJ2-7,CAWSAGTSALRGFYEQYF,TGTGCCTGGAGTGCCGGGACTAGCGCCTTGCGGGGATTCTACGAGCAGTACTTC
.,TRBV2,.,TRBJ2-7,CASRLAGYEQYF,TGTGCCAGCAGGCTTGCTGGATACGAGCAGTACTTC
.,TRBV27,.,TRBJ2-1,CASSLFESVRNEQFF,TGTGCCAGCAGTCTGTTCGAGTCGGTAAGGAATGAGCAGTTCTTC
TRBD1,TRBV6-5,.,TRBJ1-5,CASSQGAGQPQHF,TGTGCCAGCAGCCAGGGGGCCGGACAGCCCCAGCATTTT
TRBD1,TRBV5-5,.,TRBJ1-2,CASSFLAGTGGDDGYTF,TGTGCCAGCAGCTTCCTGGCGGGGACAGGGGGCGATGATGGCTACACCTTC
TRBD2,TRBV30,once,TRBJ2-1,CAWSRQGDGLAGGYNEQFF,TGTGCCTGGAGTCGACAGGGAGACGGATTAGCGGGGGGATACAATGAGCAGTTCTTC
.,TRBV5-5,.,TRBJ2-3,CASSFRDGTDTQYF,TGTGCCAGCAGCTTCCGGGACGGCACAGATACGCAGTATTTT
.,TRBV6-1,.,TRBJ1-1,CASSRDEAFF,TGTGCCAGCAGCAGGGATGAAGCTTTCTTT
.,TRBV5-4,.,TRBJ2-1,CAFHPDNEQFF,TGTGCCTTCCACCCAGACAATGAGCAGTTCTTC
TRBD1,TRBV30,.,TRBJ2-3,CAWSMGQGADTQYF,TGTGCCTGGAGTATGGGACAGGGAGCAGATACGCAGTATTTT
.,TRBV5-6,.,TRBJ1-2,CASSSESGARGYTF,TGTGCCAGCAGCTCCGAATCGGGGGCGCGGGGCTACACCTTC
TRBD2,TRBV4-3,.,TRBJ2-3,CASSASGASTDTQYF,TGCGCCAGCAGCGCTAGCGGTGCTAGCACAGATACGCAGTATTTT
.,TRBV2,.,TRBJ1-3,CASTQEVENTIYF,TGTGCCAGCACCCAAGAGGTTGAAAACACCATATATTTT
.,TRBV6-6,.,TRBJ2-1,CASSYQGGAGSNEQFF,TGTGCCAGCAGTTACCAAGGGGGGGCGGGGAGCAATGAGCAGTTCTTC
.,TRBV15,.,TRBJ2-1,CATSRDSRGLQFF,TGTGCCACCAGCAGAGATAGTAGGGGACTCCAGTTCTTC